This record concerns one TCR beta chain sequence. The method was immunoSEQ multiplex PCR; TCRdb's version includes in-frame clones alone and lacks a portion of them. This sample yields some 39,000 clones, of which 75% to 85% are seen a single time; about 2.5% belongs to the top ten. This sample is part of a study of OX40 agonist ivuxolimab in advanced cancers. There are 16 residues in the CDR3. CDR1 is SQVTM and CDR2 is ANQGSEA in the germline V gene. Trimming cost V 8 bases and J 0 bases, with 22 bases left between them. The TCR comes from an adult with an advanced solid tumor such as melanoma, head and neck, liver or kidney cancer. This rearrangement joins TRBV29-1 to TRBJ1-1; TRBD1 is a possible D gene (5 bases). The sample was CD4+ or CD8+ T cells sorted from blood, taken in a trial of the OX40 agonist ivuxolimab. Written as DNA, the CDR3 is TGCAGCTCCTGGCTCCGGGACGACCCCCTGAACACTGAAGCTTTCTTT. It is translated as CSSWLRDDPLNTEAFF.